This entry features one T cell receptor (beta chain) sequence. Trimming took off 3 bases at V and 5 bases at J, with 19 bases between the two ends. CDR3 length equals 16 residues. The germline V gene encodes CDR1 LNHNV and CDR2 YYDKDF (reference sequence). The data belong to a study of blood T cell repertoires in COVID-19. The overall study: The United States, Italy and Spain supplied acute and convalescent COVID-19 samples. The analysed material was cDNA or gDNA that came from T cells, B-cell-depleted T cells, or PBMCs.

In the authors' methods: Reference gene primer amplification gave nucleated cell count estimates. Produced via immunoSEQ multiplex PCR; TCRdb's table is partial and in-frame only. V, J and clone size were drawn from that table, and D and trimming were deduced from the DNA. Here the sample spans more than 90,000 clones, approximately 92% being singletons. The rearrangement joins TRBV15 to TRBJ2-5; a possible D gene is TRBD1 (7 bases). Sequencing input: peripheral blood. This TCR came from a man aged 50 to 59 with active COVID-19. Here the CDR3 reads CATSRTGRRSLETQYF. The CDR3 nucleotides are TGTGCCACCAGCAGGACAGGGAGGCGGTCTTTGGAGACCCAGTACTTC.